What follows is one TCR beta chain and its context. This CDR3 has 13 amino acids. Trimming removed 3 bases from V and 1 base from J, with 6 bases in between. Germline CDR1 LGHNA, CDR2 YNFKEQ. This entry comes from a study of shared clonotypes between healthy human individuals. The repertoire was sequenced with immunoSEQ multiplex PCR; TCRdb's copy has only in-frame clones and lacks some. The sample records roughly 2,500,000 clones, approximately 93% being singletons. Sequenced material: naive CD4+ T cells from PBMCs. Subset meaning: CD45RA+ positively selected. The sequence was obtained from a man younger than 30 in good health. Some clones in this sample may be carry-over from other donors' samples. V gene TRBV4-2 combines with J gene TRBJ2-5; D perhaps matches TRBD1 (6 bases). The chain's CDR3 is CASSQDSQETQYF. The CDR3, as DNA: TGTGCCAGCAGCCAGGACAGCCAAGAGACCCAGTACTTC.